This TCR beta chain came from a study of post-analysis software for immune sequencing data. Overall study findings and caveats: In patients, TRBV5-6, TRBV5-1 and TRBV20-1 belonged to roughly 5 TRBV segments found more frequently than in controls. Samples from one preparation batch, clustered by F measure, grouped strongly together. Multiple sclerosis patients showed significantly lower normalized Chao1 diversity than controls did.

The V end was cut by 8 bases, the J end by 0 bases, with 23 bases between. The CDR3 spans 18 residues. Unique molecular identifiers had been added to the TCR beta cDNA libraries. TCRdb itself ran the PCR reads through MiXCR, one entry per CDR3 protein. The sample includes a few hundred thousand distinct CDR3 sequences, roughly 46% of them seen just once. This clonotype was seen a few times. The antigen is undetermined. The sequenced material came from blood. The sequence came from a girl aged 5 to 17 with multiple sclerosis. The rearrangement uses TRBV12-3 or TRBV12-4 and TRBJ2-1; maybe TRBD1 (6 bases). The CDR3 nucleotides are TGTGCCAGCGTTTCCCAGGGGCGCCGTGGAAGCTCCTACAATGAGCAGTTCTTC. Its protein is CASVSQGRRGSSYNEQFF.